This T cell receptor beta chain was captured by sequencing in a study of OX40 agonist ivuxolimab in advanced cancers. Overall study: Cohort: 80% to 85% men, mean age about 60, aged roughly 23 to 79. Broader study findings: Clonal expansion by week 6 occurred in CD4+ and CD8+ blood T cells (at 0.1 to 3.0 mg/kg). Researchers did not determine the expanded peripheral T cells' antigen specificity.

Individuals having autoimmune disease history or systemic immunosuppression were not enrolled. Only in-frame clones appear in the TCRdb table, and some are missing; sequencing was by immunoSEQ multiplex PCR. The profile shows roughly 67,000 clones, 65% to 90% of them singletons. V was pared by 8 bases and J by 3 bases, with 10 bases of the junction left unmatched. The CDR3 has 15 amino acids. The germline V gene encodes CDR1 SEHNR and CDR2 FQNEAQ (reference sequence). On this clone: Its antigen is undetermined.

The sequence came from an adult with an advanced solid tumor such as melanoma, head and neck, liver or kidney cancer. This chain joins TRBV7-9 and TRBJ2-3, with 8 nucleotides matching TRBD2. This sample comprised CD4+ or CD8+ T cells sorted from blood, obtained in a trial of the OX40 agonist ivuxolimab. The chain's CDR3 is CASSPGSGATDTQYF. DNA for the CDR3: TGTGCCAGCTCCCCAGGTAGCGGGGCGACAGATACGCAGTATTTT.